This TCR beta chain was captured in a study of cytomegalovirus exposure and HLA in healthy donors. Study findings and constraints: Earlier results showed most TCR beta V segments being productive about 87% or about 30% of the time. As a later analysis revealed, the rate of TCR association differed by HLA locus, with DRB1 most and HLA-C fewest. Later analysis demonstrated an association between a missense DCLRE1C variant and TCR beta V- and J-gene trimming. Reported results showed that the classifier diagnosed cytomegalovirus status with high specificity and sensitivity.

The ends lost 3 bases at V and 0 bases at J; junction bases unmatched: 8. Germline CDR1 reads SGDLS; CDR2 reads YYNGEE. The CDR3 runs to 17 residues. Regarding this clone: Its antigen is unknown.

The PCR had 60 Vbeta and 13 Jbeta primers. Clones were sequenced by immunoSEQ multiplex PCR, and TCRdb holds only the in-frame ones, with some missing. The clone table shows more than 50,000 clones, with the ten largest holding around an eighth. The TCR comes from a man between 18 and 35 years old in good health and CMV-seropositive. V gene TRBV9 combines with J gene TRBJ2-1; 8 bases are shared with TRBD2. Material for sequencing was PBMCs. CDR3 sequence (DNA): TGTGCCAGCAGCGCCTCTGCAAGCGGGAGCTCCTACAATGAGCAGTTCTTC. Its translation: CASSASASGSSYNEQFF.